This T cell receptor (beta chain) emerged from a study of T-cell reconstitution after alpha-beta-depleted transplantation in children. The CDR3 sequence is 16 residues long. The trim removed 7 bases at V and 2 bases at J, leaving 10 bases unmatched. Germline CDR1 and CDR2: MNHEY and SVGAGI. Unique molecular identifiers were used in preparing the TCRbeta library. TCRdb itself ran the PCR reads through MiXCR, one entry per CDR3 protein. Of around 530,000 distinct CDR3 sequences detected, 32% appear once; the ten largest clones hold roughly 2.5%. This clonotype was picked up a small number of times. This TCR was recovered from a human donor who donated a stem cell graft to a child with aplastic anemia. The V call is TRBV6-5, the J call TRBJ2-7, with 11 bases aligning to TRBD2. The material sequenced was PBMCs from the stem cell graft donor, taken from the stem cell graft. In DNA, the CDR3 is TGTGCCAGCAAGTTCCTAGCGGGAGGTCGCCCCTACGAGCAGTACTTC. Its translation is CASKFLAGGRPYEQYF.